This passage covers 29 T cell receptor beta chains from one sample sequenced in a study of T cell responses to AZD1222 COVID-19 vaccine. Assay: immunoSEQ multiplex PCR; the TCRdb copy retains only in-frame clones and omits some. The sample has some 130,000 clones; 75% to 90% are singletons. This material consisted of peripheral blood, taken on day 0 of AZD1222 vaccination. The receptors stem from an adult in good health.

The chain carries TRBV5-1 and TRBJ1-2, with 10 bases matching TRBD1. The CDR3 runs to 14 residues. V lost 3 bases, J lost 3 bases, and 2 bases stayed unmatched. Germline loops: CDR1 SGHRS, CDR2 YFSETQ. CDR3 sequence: CASSSDRGDYGYTF. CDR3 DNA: TGCGCCAGCAGCTCGGACAGGGGGGACTATGGCTACACCTTC.

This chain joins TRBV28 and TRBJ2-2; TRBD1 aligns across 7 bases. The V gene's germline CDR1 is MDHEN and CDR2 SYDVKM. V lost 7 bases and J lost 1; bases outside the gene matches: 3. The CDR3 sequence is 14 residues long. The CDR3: CASTPGGNTGELFF. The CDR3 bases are TGTGCCAGCACCCCAGGGGGGAACACCGGGGAGCTGTTTTTT.

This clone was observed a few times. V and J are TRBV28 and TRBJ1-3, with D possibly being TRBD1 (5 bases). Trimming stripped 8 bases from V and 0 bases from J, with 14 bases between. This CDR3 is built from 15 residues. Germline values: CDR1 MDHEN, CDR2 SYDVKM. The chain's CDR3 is CASGGSSISGNTIYF. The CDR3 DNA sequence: TGTGCCAGCGGGGGGTCCTCAATCTCTGGAAACACCATATATTTT.

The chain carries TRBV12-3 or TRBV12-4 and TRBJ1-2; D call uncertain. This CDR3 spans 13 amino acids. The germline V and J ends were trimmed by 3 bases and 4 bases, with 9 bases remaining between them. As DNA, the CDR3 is TGTGCCAGCAGTTTCATTCCTGGCTATGGCTACACCTTC. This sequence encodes CASSFIPGYGYTF.

CDR3 in DNA: TGTGCCAGCAGTTCAGGACAGCTTAGGTACGAGCAGTACTTC. It translates to CASSSGQLRYEQYF. The rearrangement links TRBV28 to TRBJ2-7; possibly TRBD1 for D (6 bases). Trimming took off 4 bases at V and 4 bases at J, with 14 bases between the two ends. Germline V CDR1 and CDR2: MDHEN, SYDVKM. This CDR3 is 14 amino acids long. The full variable domain, its missing parts supplied by reference TRBV28 and TRBJ2-7, is DVKVTQSSRYLVKRTGEKVFLECVQDMDHENMFWYRQDPGLGLRLIYFSYDVKMKEKGDIPEGYSVSREKKERFSLILESASTNQTSMYLCASSSGQLRYEQYFGPGTRLTVT.

The CDR3 nucleotides read TGCAGCGCGCACCGACAGGTAGACAATGAGCAGTTCTTC. As protein: CSAHRQVDNEQFF. The chain uses TRBV29-1 and TRBJ2-1; possible D gene TRBD1, 6 bases. There are 13 residues in the CDR3. The V and J ends lost 7 bases and 5 bases respectively, with 15 bases between them. The germline gives CDR1 SQVTM, CDR2 ANQGSEA.

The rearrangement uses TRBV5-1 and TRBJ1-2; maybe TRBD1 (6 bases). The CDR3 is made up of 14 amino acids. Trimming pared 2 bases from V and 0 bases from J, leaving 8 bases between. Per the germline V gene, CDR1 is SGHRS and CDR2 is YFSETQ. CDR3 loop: CASSLQGPNYGYTF. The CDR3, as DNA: TGCGCCAGCAGCTTACAGGGCCCTAACTATGGCTACACCTTC.

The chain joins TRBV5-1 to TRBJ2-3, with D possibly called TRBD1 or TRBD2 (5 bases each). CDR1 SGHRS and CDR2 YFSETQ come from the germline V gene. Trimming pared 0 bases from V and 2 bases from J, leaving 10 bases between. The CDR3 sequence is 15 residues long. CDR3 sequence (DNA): TGCGCCAGCAGCTTGGGAGGGGACCCCACAGATACGCAGTATTTT. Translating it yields CASSLGGDPTDTQYF. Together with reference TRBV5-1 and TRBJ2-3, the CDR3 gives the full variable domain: KAGVTQTPRYLIKTRGQQVTLSCSPISGHRSVSWYQQTPGQGLQFLFEYFSETQRNKGNFPGRFSGRQFSNSRSEMNVSTLELGDSALYLCASSLGGDPTDTQYFGPGTRLTVL.

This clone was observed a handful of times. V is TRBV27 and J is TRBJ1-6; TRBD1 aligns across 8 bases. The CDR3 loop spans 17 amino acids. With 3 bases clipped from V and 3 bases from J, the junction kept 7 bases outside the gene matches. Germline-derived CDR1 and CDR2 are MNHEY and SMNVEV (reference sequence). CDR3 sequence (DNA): TGTGCCAGCAGTTTGGTCGGACAGGGAGTCTATAATTCACCCCTCCACTTT. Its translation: CASSLVGQGVYNSPLHF.

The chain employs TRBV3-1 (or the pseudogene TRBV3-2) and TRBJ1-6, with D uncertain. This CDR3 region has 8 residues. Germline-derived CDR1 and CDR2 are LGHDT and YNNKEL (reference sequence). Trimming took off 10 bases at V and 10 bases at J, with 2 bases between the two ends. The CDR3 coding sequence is TGTGCCAAGTCACCCCTCCACTTT. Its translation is CAKSPLHF.

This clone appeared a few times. The chain's CDR3 is CASGQGKTLPQHF. CDR3 sequence (DNA): TGTGCCAGCGGACAGGGGAAAACGTTGCCCCAGCATTTT. V usage is TRBV19 and J usage is TRBJ1-5, with TRBD1 identical over 9 bases. CDR3 length: 13 amino acids. With 9 bases clipped from V and 9 bases from J, the junction kept 9 bases outside the gene matches. Germline V CDR1 and CDR2: LNHDA, SQIVND (reference sequence).

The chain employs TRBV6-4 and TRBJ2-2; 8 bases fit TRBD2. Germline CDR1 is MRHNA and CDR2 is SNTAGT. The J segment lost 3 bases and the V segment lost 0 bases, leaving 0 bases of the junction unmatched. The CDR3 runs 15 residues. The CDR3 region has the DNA TGTGCCAGCAGTGACTCAGCGGGGGACACCGGGGAGCTGTTTTTT. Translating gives CASSDSAGDTGELFF.

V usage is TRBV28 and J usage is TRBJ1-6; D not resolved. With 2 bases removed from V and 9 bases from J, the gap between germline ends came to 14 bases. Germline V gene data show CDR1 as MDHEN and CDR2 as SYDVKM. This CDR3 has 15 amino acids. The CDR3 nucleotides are TGTGCCAGCAGTTTACGCCGAGGTATGGGTTCACCCCTCCACTTT. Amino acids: CASSLRRGMGSPLHF. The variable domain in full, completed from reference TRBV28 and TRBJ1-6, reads DVKVTQSSRYLVKRTGEKVFLECVQDMDHENMFWYRQDPGLGLRLIYFSYDVKMKEKGDIPEGYSVSREKKERFSLILESASTNQTSMYLCASSLRRGMGSPLHFGNGTRLTVT.

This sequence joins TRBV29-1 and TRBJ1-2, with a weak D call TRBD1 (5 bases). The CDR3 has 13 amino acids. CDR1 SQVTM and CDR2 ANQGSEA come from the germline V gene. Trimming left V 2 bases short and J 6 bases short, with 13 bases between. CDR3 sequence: CSVESQGADGYTF. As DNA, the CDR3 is TGCAGCGTTGAATCGCAGGGAGCCGATGGCTACACCTTC.

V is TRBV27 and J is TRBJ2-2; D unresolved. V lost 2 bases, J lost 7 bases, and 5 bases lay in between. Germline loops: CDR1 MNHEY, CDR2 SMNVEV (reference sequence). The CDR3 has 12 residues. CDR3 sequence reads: CASSLRNGELFF. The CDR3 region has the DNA TGTGCCAGCAGTTTAAGAAACGGGGAGCTGTTTTTT.

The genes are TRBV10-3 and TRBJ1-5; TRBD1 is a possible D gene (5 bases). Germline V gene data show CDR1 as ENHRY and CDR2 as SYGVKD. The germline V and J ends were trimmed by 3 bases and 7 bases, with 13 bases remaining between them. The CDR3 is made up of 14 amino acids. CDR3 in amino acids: CAISEGTGEQPQHF. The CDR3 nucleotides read TGTGCCATCAGTGAAGGGACCGGGGAACAGCCCCAGCATTTT.

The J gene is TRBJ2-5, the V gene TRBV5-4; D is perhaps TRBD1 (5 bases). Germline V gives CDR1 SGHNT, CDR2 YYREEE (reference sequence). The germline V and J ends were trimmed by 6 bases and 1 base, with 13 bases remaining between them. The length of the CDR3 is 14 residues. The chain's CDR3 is CASTTQDGQETQYF. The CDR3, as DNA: TGTGCCAGCACCACACAGGACGGCCAAGAGACCCAGTACTTC.

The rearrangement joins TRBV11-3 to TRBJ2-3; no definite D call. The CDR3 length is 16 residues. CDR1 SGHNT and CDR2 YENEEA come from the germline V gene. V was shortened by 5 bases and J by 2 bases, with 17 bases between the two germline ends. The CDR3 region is CASSARTVSNTDTQYF. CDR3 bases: TGTGCCAGCAGCGCACGGACGGTCTCAAACACAGATACGCAGTATTTT.

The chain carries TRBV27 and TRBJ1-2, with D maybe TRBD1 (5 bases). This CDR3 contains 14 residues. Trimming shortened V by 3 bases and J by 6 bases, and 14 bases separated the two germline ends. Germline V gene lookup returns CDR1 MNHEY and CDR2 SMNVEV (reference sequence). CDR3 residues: CASSFSGASNGYTF. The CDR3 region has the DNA TGTGCCAGCAGTTTCAGTGGGGCGTCGAATGGCTACACCTTC.

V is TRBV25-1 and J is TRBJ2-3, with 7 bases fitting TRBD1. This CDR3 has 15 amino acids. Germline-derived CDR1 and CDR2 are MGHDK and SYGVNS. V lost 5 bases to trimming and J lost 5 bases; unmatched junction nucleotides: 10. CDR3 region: CASSRDREWGDTQYF. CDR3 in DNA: TGTGCCAGCAGTCGTGACAGGGAGTGGGGAGATACGCAGTATTTT.

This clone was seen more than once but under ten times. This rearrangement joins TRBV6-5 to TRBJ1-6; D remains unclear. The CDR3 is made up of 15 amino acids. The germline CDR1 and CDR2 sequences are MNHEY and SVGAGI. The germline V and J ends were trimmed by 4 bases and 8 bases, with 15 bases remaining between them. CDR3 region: CASSLRVFFDSPLHF. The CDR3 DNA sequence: TGTGCCAGCAGTTTGAGGGTCTTCTTCGATTCACCCCTCCACTTT.

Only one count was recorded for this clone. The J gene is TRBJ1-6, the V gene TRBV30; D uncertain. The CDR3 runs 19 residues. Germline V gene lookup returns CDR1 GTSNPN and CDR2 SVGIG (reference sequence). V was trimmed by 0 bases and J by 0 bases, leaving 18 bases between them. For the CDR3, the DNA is TGTGCCTGGAGTGTACATCAGGTCCTAGGGAGCTCCTATAATTCACCCCTCCACTTT. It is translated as CAWSVHQVLGSSYNSPLHF.

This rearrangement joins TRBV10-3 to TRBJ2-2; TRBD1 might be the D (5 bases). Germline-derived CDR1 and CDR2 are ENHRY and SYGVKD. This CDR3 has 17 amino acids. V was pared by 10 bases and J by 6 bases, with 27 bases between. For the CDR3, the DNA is TGTGCCACCTCCGTTATGGCCGCAGGGCTAGGACCCGGGGAGCTGTTTTTT. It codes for CATSVMAAGLGPGELFF.

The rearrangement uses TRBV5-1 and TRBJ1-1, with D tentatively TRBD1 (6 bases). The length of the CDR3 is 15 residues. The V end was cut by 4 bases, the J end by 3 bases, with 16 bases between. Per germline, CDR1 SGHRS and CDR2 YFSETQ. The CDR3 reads CASSPRTVMDTEAFF. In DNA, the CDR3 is TGCGCCAGCAGCCCTCGGACAGTTATGGACACTGAAGCTTTCTTT.

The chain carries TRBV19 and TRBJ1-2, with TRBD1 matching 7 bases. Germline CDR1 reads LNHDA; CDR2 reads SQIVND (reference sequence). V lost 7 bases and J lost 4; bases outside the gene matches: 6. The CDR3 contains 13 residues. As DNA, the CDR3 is TGTGCCAGTATTCGGACAGGATCCTATGGCTACACCTTC. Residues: CASIRTGSYGYTF.

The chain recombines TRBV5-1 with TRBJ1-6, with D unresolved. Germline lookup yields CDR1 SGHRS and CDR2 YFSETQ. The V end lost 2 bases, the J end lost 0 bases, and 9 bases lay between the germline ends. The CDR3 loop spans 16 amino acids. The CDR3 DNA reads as TGCGCCAGCAGCTTTACAGTGAGCTCCTATAATTCACCCCTCCACTTT. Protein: CASSFTVSSYNSPLHF.

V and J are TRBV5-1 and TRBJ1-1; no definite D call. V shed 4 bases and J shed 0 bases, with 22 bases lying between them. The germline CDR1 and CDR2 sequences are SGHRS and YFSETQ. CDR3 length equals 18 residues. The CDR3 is CASSPGRSGSRVNTEAFF. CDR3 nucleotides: TGCGCCAGCAGCCCGGGGAGGTCTGGGTCAAGGGTGAACACTGAAGCTTTCTTT.

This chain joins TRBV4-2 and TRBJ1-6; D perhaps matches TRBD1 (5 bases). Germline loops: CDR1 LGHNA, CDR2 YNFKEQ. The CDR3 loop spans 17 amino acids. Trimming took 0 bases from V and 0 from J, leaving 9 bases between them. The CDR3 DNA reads TGTGCCAGCAGCCAAGAGGGGGGGGACTCCTATAATTCACCCCTCCACTTT. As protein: CASSQEGGDSYNSPLHF.

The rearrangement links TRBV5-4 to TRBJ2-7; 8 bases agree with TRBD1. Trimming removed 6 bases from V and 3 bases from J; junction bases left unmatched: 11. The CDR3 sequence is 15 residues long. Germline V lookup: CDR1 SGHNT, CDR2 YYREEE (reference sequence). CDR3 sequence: CASTVRQGSIYEQYF. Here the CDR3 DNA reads TGTGCCAGCACCGTCCGACAGGGGAGTATCTACGAGCAGTACTTC.